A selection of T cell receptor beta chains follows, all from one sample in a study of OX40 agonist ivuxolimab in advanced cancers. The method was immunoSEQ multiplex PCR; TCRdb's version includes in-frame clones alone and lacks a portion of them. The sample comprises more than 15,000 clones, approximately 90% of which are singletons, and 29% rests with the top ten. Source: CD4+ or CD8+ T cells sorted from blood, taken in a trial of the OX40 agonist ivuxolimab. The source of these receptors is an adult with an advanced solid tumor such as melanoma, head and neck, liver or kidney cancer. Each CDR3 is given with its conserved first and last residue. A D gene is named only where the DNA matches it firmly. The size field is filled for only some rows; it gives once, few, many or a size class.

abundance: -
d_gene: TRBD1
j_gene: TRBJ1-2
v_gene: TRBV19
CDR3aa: CASSTQLGQGFYGYTF
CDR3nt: TGTGCCAGTAGTACTCAACTGGGACAGGGGTTCTATGGCTACACCTTC

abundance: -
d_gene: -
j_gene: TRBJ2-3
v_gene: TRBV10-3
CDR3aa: CAISERSTDTQYF
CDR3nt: TGTGCCATCAGTGAGAGGAGCACAGATACGCAGTATTTT

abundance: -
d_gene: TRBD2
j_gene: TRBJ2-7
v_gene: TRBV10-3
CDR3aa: CAIGGGAPGLAGDEQYF
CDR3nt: TGTGCCATCGGGGGCGGGGCACCGGGACTAGCGGGAGACGAGCAGTACTTC

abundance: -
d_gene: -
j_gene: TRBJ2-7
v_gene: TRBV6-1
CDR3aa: CASSYTGQREQYF
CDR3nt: TGTGCCAGCAGTTATACCGGACAGCGCGAGCAGTACTTC

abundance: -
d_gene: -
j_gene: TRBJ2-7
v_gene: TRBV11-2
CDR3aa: CASSLEDVLYEQYF
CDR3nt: TGTGCCAGCAGCTTAGAGGACGTATTATACGAGCAGTACTTC

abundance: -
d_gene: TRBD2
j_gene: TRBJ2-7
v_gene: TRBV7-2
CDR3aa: CASSLSLGLAGGYEQYF
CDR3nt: TGTGCCAGCAGCCTCTCCCTGGGGCTAGCGGGAGGCTACGAGCAGTACTTC

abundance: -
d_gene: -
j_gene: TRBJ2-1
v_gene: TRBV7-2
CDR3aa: CASSLWLGYEQFF
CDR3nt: TGTGCCAGCAGCTTATGGCTAGGCTATGAGCAGTTCTTC

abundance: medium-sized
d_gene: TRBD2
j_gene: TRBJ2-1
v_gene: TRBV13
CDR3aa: CASSLEGTSGNEQFF
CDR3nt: TGTGCCAGCAGCTTAGAGGGGACTAGCGGTAATGAGCAGTTCTTC

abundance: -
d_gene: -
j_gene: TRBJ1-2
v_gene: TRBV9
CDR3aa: CASSVVGPNYGYTF
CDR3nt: TGTGCCAGCAGCGTAGTCGGCCCGAACTATGGCTACACCTTC

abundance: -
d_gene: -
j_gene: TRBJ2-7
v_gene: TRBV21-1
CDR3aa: CASSKDGLAGGAGYEQYF
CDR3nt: TGTGCCAGCAGCAAAGACGGACTAGCGGGGGGGGCCGGCTACGAGCAGTACTTC

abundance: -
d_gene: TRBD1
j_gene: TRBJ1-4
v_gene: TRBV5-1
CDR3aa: CASSHRQGDNEKLFF
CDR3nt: TGCGCCAGCAGTCATAGACAGGGAGATAATGAAAAACTGTTTTTT

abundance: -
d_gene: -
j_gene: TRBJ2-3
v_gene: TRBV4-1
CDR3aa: CASSQDIWGADTQYF
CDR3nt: TGCGCCAGCAGCCAAGATATATGGGGTGCGGATACGCAGTACTTT

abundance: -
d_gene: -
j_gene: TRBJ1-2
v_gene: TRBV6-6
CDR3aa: CASSYTGRNYGYTF
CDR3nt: TGTGCCAGCAGTTACACGGGACGGAACTATGGCTACACCTTC

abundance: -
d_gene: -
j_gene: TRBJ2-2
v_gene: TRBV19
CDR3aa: CASSIWPLTGELFF
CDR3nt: TGTGCCAGTAGTATTTGGCCACTCACCGGGGAGCTGTTTTTT

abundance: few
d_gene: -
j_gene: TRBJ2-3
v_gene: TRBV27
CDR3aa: CASSTGATLTDTQYF
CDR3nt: TGTGCCAGCAGCACCGGGGCCACTTTAACAGATACGCAGTATTTT

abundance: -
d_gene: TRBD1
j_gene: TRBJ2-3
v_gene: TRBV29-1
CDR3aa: CSEGQGAADTQYF
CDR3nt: TGCAGCGAAGGACAGGGGGCCGCAGATACGCAGTATTTT

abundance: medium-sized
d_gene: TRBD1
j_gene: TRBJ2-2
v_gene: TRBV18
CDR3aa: CASSPRDRGILSGELFF
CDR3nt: TGTGCCAGCTCACCACGGGACAGGGGAATTCTTTCCGGGGAGCTGTTTTTT

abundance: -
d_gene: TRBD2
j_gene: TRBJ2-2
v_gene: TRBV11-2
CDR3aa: CASSGLAENTGELFF
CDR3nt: TGTGCCAGCAGCGGACTAGCGGAAAACACCGGGGAGCTGTTTTTT

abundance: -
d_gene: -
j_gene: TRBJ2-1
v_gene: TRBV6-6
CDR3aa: CASSYSTGNEQFF
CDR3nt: TGTGCCAGCAGTTACTCTACGGGGAATGAGCAGTTCTTC

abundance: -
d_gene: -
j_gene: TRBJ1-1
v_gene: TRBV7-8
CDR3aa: CASSLNPRRQENTEAFF
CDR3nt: TGTGCCAGCAGCCTAAACCCCCGTAGACAAGAGAACACTGAAGCTTTCTTT

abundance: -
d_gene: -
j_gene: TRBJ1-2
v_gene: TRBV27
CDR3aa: CASSLSGTYGYTF
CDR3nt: TGTGCCAGCAGTTTATCAGGGACCTATGGCTACACCTTC

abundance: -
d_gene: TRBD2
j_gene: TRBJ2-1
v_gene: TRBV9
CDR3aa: CASSGTSGTSGDEQFF
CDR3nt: TGTGCCAGCAGCGGCACTTCCGGGACTAGCGGCGATGAGCAGTTCTTC

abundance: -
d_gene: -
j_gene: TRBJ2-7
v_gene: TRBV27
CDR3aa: CASSLKGGATYEQYF
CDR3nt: TGTGCCAGCAGCCTAAAGGGCGGGGCAACCTACGAGCAGTACTTC

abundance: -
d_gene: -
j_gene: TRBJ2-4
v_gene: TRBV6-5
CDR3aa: CASSLAHSAKNIQYF
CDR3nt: TGTGCCAGCAGTTTGGCCCATAGCGCCAAAAACATTCAGTACTTC

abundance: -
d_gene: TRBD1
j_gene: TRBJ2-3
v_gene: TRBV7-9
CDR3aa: CASRPPGPRQGSTDTQYF
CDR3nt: TGTGCCAGCAGGCCGCCGGGACCCAGACAGGGTTCGACAGATACGCAGTATTTT

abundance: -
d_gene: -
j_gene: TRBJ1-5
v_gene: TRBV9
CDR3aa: CASSLGGTNQPQHF
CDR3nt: TGTGCCAGCAGCCTCGGGGGAACCAATCAGCCCCAGCATTTT

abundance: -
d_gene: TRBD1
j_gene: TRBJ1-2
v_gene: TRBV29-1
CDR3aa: CSVFYGTGPFGYTF
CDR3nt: TGCAGCGTTTTCTACGGGACAGGGCCGTTTGGCTACACCTTC

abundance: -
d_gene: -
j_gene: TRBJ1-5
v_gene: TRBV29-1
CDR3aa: CSVEEGYGNQPQHF
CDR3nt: TGCAGCGTTGAAGAGGGGTACGGCAATCAGCCCCAGCATTTT

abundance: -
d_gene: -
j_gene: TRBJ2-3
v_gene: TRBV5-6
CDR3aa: CASSLVAIPDTQYF
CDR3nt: TGTGCCAGCAGCTTGGTTGCGATCCCAGATACGCAGTATTTT

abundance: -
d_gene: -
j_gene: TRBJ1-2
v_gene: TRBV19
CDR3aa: CASSLTGNYGYTF
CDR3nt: TGTGCCAGTAGTCTAACGGGAAACTATGGCTACACCTTC

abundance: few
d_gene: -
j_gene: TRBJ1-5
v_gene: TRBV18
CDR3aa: CASSGHFSNQPQHF
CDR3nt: TGTGCCAGCTCAGGGCATTTTAGCAATCAGCCCCAGCATTTT

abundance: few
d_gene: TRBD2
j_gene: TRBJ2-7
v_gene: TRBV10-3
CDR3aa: CATGTSSLYEQYF
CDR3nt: TGTGCCACCGGGACTAGCTCATTGTACGAGCAGTACTTC

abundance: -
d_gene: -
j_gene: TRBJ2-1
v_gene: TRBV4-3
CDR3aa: CASSQRTGSLPVAGRSYNEQFF
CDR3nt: TGCGCCAGCAGCCAACGGACAGGGTCCCTCCCTGTAGCGGGAAGATCCTACAATGAGCAGTTCTTC

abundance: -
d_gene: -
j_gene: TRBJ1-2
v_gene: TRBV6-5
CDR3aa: CASGRFEAGYTF
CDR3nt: TGTGCCAGCGGGAGGTTTGAGGCTGGCTACACCTTC

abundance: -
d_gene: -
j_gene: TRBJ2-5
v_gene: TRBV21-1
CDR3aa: CASSKEGILKETQYF
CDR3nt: TGTGCCAGCAGCAAAGAAGGGATCCTCAAAGAGACCCAGTACTTC

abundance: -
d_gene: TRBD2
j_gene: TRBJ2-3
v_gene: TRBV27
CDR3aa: CASSSGTSGKDTQYF
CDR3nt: TGTGCCAGCAGTTCCGGGACTAGCGGAAAGGATACGCAGTATTTT

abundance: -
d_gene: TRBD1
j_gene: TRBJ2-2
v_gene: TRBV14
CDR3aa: CASSPRGRGLPGELFF
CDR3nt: TGTGCCAGCAGCCCACGTGGCAGGGGGCTTCCCGGGGAGCTGTTTTTT

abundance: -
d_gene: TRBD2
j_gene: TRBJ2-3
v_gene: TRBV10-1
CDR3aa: CASSEPSGSTDTQYF
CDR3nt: TGCGCCAGCAGTGAGCCTAGCGGGAGTACAGATACGCAGTATTTT

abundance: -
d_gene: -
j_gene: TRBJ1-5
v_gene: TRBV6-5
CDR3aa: CASSEYSNQPQHF
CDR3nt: TGTGCCAGCAGTGAGTATAGCAATCAGCCCCAGCATTTT

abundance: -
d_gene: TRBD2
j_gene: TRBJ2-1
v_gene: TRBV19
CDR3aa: CASSSSGEYEQFF
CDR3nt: TGTGCCAGTAGTTCTAGCGGGGAATATGAGCAGTTCTTC

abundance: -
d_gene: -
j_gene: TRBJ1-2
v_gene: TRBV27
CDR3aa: CASSHSSGGYTF
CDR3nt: TGTGCCAGCAGTCACTCATCGGGTGGCTACACCTTC

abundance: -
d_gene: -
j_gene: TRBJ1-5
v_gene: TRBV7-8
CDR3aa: CASSQDVNPLPQPQHF
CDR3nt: TGTGCCAGCAGCCAGGACGTGAACCCCCTCCCTCAGCCCCAGCATTTT

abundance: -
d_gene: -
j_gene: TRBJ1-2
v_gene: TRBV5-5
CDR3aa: CASSLSYRENYGYTF
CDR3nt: TGTGCCAGCAGCTTGTCCTACAGGGAGAACTATGGCTACACCTTC

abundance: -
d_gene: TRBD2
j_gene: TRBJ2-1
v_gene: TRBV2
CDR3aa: CASIPFRGLADNEQFF
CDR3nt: TGTGCCAGCATCCCGTTCCGGGGACTAGCGGACAATGAGCAGTTCTTC

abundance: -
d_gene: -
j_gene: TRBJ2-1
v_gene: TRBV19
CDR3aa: CASRTGSAYNEQFF
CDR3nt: TGTGCCAGTAGAACAGGGTCTGCCTACAATGAGCAGTTCTTC

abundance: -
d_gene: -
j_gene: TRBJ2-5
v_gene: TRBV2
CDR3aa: CASGSTRIQETQYF
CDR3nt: TGTGCCAGCGGCTCCACTCGCATCCAAGAGACCCAGTACTTC

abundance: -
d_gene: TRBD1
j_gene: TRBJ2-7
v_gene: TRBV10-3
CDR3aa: CAISEDGQGSYEQYF
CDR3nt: TGTGCCATCAGTGAGGATGGACAGGGGTCCTACGAGCAGTACTTC

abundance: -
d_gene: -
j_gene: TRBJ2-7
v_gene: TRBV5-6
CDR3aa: CASSYPSGGLYEQYF
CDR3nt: TGTGCCAGCAGCTATCCGAGCGGAGGCCTCTACGAGCAGTACTTC

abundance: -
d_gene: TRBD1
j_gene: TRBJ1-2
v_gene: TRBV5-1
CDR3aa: CASGTSIQGAIGYTF
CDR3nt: TGCGCCAGCGGGACGTCCATACAGGGGGCGATTGGCTACACCTTC

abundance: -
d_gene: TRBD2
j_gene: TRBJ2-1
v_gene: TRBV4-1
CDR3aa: CASSPLGTSGSFEQFF
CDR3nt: TGCGCCAGCAGCCCGCTCGGGACTAGCGGGAGTTTTGAGCAGTTCTTC

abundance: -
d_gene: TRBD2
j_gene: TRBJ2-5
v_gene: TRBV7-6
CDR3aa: CASSRGTSGYRIKETQYF
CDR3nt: TGTGCCAGCAGCCGAGGGACTAGCGGTTACAGGATTAAGGAGACCCAGTACTTC

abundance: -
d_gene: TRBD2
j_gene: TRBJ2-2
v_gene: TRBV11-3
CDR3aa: CASSPRLAGGTGELFF
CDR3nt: TGTGCCAGCAGCCCGAGACTAGCGGGAGGCACCGGGGAGCTGTTTTTT

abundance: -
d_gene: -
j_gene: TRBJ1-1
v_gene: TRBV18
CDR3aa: CASSPPVWTELRGRFWTEAFF
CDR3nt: TGTGCCAGCTCACCACCGGTGTGGACCGAACTACGGGGGCGGTTTTGGACTGAAGCTTTCTTT

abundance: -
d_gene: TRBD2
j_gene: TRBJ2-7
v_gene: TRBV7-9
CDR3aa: CASNIGTSAPAEQYF
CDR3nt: TGTGCCAGCAACATCGGGACTAGCGCCCCAGCGGAGCAGTACTTC

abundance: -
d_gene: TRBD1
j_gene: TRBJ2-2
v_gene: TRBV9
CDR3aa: CASSVGTGTVNTGELFF
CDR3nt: TGTGCCAGCAGCGTAGGTACCGGGACAGTGAACACCGGGGAGCTGTTTTTT